These 3 T cell receptor beta chains were all obtained from the same sample, sequenced in a study of T cells expressing NK-cell markers. TCRdb reprocessed the 5' RACE reads and reports one entry per CDR3 protein, with no DNA. This sample's clone table lists hundreds of thousands of distinct CDR3 sequences. Sequencing used blood T cells: a sorted CD56 or NKG2C T cell subset, CD4+ or CD8+ T cells, or bulk PBMC T cells (not recorded which). The receptors were sampled from a man aged 18 to 35 in good health.

This chain joins TRBV29-1 and TRBJ2-5; there is no DNA to check the TCRdb D call of TRBD2. Germline V gene sequence: CDR1 SQVTM, CDR2 ANQGSEA. CDR3 size: 14 residues. The CDR3 here is CSVLSGRAKETQYF.

J is TRBJ1-3 and V is TRBV12-3 or TRBV12-4; there is no DNA to check the TCRdb D call of TRBD1. The CDR3 loop spans 13 amino acids. This chain's CDR3 is CASSPGDGNTIYF.

V gene TRBV5-1 combines with J gene TRBJ2-1; absent DNA, TCRdb's TRBD2 call cannot be checked. Germline CDR1 reads SGHRS; CDR2 reads YFSETQ. The CDR3 totals 14 residues. CDR3 in amino acids: CASSTTAGGDEQFF.